This T cell receptor (beta chain) was recovered during a study of blood T cell repertoires in COVID-19. This clone was seen just once. The authors' processing: Researchers report that nucleated cell counts were estimated from reference gene primer amplification. The method was immunoSEQ multiplex PCR; TCRdb's version includes in-frame clones alone and lacks a portion of them. V and J calls and clone size follow that table, whereas D and trimming were derived from the DNA. The profile shows 200,000 to 300,000 clones, roughly 85% of them singletons. CDR1 is SGHRS and CDR2 is YFSETQ in the germline V gene. The CDR3 totals 14 residues. V shed 6 bases and J 5 bases; nucleotides not matched to a gene: 7.

The sample consisted of PBMCs or T cells enriched from blood (not recorded which). The genes are TRBV5-1 and TRBJ1-4; 7 nucleotides match TRBD1. This receptor was obtained from a woman aged 50 to 60 with acute COVID-19. CDR3 sequence reads: CASTLDRENEKLFF. The CDR3 DNA follows: TGCGCCAGCACCCTCGACAGGGAGAATGAAAAACTGTTTTTT.